The sequence of this T cell receptor (beta chain) was determined in a study of vaccination effects on CD4 cells after COVID-19. Turning to this clone: What it recognizes is unknown.

Germline V lookup: CDR1 SGHTA, CDR2 FQGTGA. The V end was cut by 1 base, the J end by 4 bases, with 13 bases between. The CDR3 is 15 residues long. Ahead of sequencing, the ViraFEST assay grew antigen-specific CD4+ T cells using viral peptide pools. Cells that had been cultured for ten to eleven days were the source of isolated CD4+ T cells. Having tested negative for nucleocapsid antibodies, the vaccine recipients showed no prior SARS-CoV-2 infection. Cells had half their medium changed to IL-2 medium on days 3 and 7. The table came from immunoSEQ multiplex PCR; TCRdb's copy has only in-frame clones and leaves some out. Of 77,000 or so clones in the sample, about four fifths were seen once.

The origin of this receptor is a human donor who received a COVID-19 vaccine. The chain joins TRBV7-3 to TRBJ1-2, with a weak D call TRBD1 (5 bases). The sample in question was CD4+ T cells from PBMCs cultured with SARS-CoV-2 spike peptides, obtained before COVID-19 vaccination. CDR3 sequence: CASSLKGVDGYGYTF. CDR3 in DNA: TGTGCCAGCAGCTTAAAAGGGGTGGATGGCTATGGCTACACCTTC.